This entry is about one TCR beta chain. Its antigen is currently unknown. These data are taken from a study of Ad26.COV2.S vaccination and SARS-CoV-2 variants. TCRdb's copy holds only in-frame clones and misses some; the assay was immunoSEQ multiplex PCR. The sample has around 400,000 clones; 80% to 90% are singletons. V was clipped by 6 bases and J by 9 bases, with 12 bases between them. The CDR3 length is 12 residues. Germline CDR1 and CDR2: LNHNV and YYDKDF (reference sequence). General study points: Considerable breadth of spike-specific CD8+ and CD4+ T cell responses has reportedly been documented following vaccination.

Indicated treatment: approximately 18 received Ad26.COV2.S at low or high dose, single or two shots; about 5 received placebo; per-sample allocation not given. Repertoires come from day 63 after the first vaccine or placebo injection. The sequence derives from a person aged 18-65 years who received the Ad26.COV2.S COVID-19 vaccine or a placebo. The source material was peripheral blood, sampled in a trial of Ad26.COV2.S vaccine versus placebo. The V call is TRBV15, the J call TRBJ2-1; D tentatively reads TRBD1 or TRBD2 (6 bases each). DNA for the CDR3: TGTGCCACCAGTGGGGGGCTGGGTGAGCAGTTCTTC. This gives the protein CATSGGLGEQFF.